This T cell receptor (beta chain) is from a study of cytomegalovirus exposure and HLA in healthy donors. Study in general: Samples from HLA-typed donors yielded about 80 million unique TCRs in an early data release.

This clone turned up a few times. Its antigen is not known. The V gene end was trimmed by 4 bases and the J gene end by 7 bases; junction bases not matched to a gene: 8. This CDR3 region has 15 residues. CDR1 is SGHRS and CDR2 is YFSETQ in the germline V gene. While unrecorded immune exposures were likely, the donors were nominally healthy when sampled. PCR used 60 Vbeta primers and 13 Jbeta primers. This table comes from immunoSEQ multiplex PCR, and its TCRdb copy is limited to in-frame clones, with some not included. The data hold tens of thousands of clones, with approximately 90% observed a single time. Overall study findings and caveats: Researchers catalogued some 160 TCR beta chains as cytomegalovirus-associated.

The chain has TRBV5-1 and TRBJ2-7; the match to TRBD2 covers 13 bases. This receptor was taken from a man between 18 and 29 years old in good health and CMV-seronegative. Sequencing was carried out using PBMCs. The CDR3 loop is CASSPTSGRAGEQYF. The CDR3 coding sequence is TGCGCCAGCAGCCCCACTAGCGGGAGGGCCGGGGAGCAGTACTTC.